These 13 T cell receptor beta chains share one sample of origin, sequenced in a study of immune evolution from preneoplasia to lung adenocarcinoma. The data were produced by immunoSEQ multiplex PCR, yet TCRdb's version contains in-frame clones alone and is incomplete. This table holds just over 9,000 clones, 81% found once. The sample taken for sequencing was FFPE lung adenocarcinoma in situ tissue. The source is a person aged 70 to 85 with lung adenocarcinoma.

V usage is TRBV5-3 and J usage is TRBJ2-5; D gene ambiguous. TRBV5-3 is known as an ORF, though its function is uncertain. V was pared by 1 base and J by 4 bases, with 5 bases between. The CDR3 is 12 amino acids. CDR3 nucleotides: TGTGCCAGAAGCTTGTGGAGAGAGACCCAGTACTTC. This sequence encodes CARSLWRETQYF.

This chain connects TRBV5-1 to TRBJ2-5; either TRBD1 or TRBD2 may fit D (5 bases each). CDR3 length: 15 amino acids. CDR1 and CDR2 (germline): SGHRS, YFSETQ. Trimming took 0 bases from V and 2 from J, leaving 11 bases between them. The CDR3 protein is CASSLGRGVQETQYF. The CDR3 region has the DNA TGCGCCAGCAGCTTGGGAAGAGGGGTTCAAGAGACCCAGTACTTC.

The chain recombines TRBV11-2 with TRBJ1-2, with unresolved D. This CDR3 spans 15 amino acids. Trimming removed 3 bases from V and 9 bases from J, with 20 bases in between. CDR1 is SGHAT, CDR2 FQNNGV, per germline. CDR3 amino acids: CASSFRGGIGISYTF. The CDR3 DNA reads TGTGCCAGCAGCTTTCGGGGAGGGATTGGTATCAGCTACACCTTC.

The V call is TRBV29-1, the J call TRBJ2-7, with D perhaps TRBD1 or TRBD2 (7 bases each). The CDR3 extends over 13 amino acids. Trimming cost V 6 bases and J 1 base, with 13 bases left between them. From germline, CDR1 is SQVTM and CDR2 ANQGSEA. CDR3: CSVRRGGSYEQYF. The CDR3 DNA sequence: TGCAGCGTGCGCAGGGGGGGTTCCTACGAGCAGTACTTC.

The rearrangement joins TRBV10-3 to TRBJ2-2; 7 bases agree with TRBD1. Germline CDR1 and CDR2: ENHRY and SYGVKD. J lost 4 bases, V lost 8 bases, and 19 bases had no gene match. The CDR3 runs to 18 residues. CDR3 nucleotide sequence: TGTGCCATCCGGAGAACAGACCATACAGGGGACGGCACCGGGGAGCTGTTTTTT. As protein: CAIRRTDHTGDGTGELFF.

The chain recombines TRBV28 with TRBJ1-5; a possible D gene is TRBD1 (5 bases). CDR3 length: 16 residues. V lost 5 bases to trimming and J lost 6 bases, with 20 bases between them. Germline lookup yields CDR1 MDHEN and CDR2 SYDVKM. The CDR3 reads CASSNPVGASGQPQHF. The CDR3 DNA reads as TGTGCCAGCAGTAATCCTGTCGGGGCCTCGGGTCAGCCCCAGCATTTT.

The genes are TRBV7-2 and TRBJ2-5; D possibly corresponds to TRBD1 (6 bases). V lost 2 bases and J 0 bases, leaving 10 bases between the germline ends. CDR1 is SGHTA, CDR2 FQGNSA, per germline. CDR3 length equals 15 residues. CDR3 DNA sequence: TGTGCCAGCAGCTTACTAGGGGGACACCAAGAGACCCAGTACTTC. Its translation: CASSLLGGHQETQYF. Full variable domain (remainder filled in from reference TRBV7-2 and TRBJ2-5): GAGVSQSPSNKVTEKGKDVELRCDPISGHTALYWYRQSLGQGLEFLIYFQGNSAPDKSGLPSDRFSAERTGGSVSTLTIQRTQQEDSAVYLCASSLLGGHQETQYFGPGTRLLVL.

This chain joins TRBV4-1 and TRBJ1-1; no definite D call. This CDR3 comprises 16 residues. Germline CDR1 MGHRA, CDR2 YSYEKL. Trimming cost V 4 bases and J 1 base, with 16 bases left between them. CDR3 in DNA: TGCGCCAGCAGCCGGATATTCGACACATCGAACACTGAAGCTTTCTTT. It is translated as CASSRIFDTSNTEAFF.

This clone appeared a single time. The chain employs TRBV28 and TRBJ1-3; no clear D. The CDR3 has 17 residues. Looked up from germline, CDR1 is MDHEN and CDR2 is SYDVKM. Trimming removed 2 bases at V and 1 base at J, with 15 bases between. CDR3: CASSLMSFGVSGNTIYF. Here the CDR3 DNA reads TGTGCCAGCAGTTTAATGAGTTTCGGCGTTTCTGGAAACACCATATATTTT.

The sample holds one count of this clone. The rearrangement links TRBV9 to TRBJ1-2; D remains ambiguous. V was cut by 0 bases and J by 1 base, with 10 bases left in between. The CDR3 covers 15 residues. Germline V lookup: CDR1 SGDLS, CDR2 YYNGEE. CDR3 in amino acids: CASSVVPGNNYGYTF. CDR3 coding DNA: TGTGCCAGCAGCGTAGTTCCGGGTAATAACTATGGCTACACCTTC.

J is TRBJ1-1 and V is TRBV9; D remains ambiguous. Germline V lookup: CDR1 SGDLS, CDR2 YYNGEE. V gave up 4 bases and J gave up 1 base, with 8 bases separating them. This CDR3 has 13 residues. The CDR3 loop is CASSYQENTEAFF. CDR3 nucleotides: TGTGCCAGCAGCTATCAAGAGAACACTGAAGCTTTCTTT.

The chain joins TRBV30 to TRBJ2-7; TRBD2 aligns across 7 bases. Germline V CDR1 and CDR2: GTSNPN, SVGIG (reference sequence). The CDR3 consists of 13 residues. J lost 3 bases, V lost 2 bases, and 4 bases had no gene match. CDR3 residues: CAWSQGLIYEQYF. CDR3 nucleotides: TGTGCCTGGAGTCAGGGACTAATCTACGAGCAGTACTTC.

The chain is built from TRBV19 and TRBJ2-1, with D maybe TRBD1 (6 bases). Germline V lookup: CDR1 LNHDA, CDR2 SQIVND (reference sequence). This CDR3 region has 15 residues. The ends were cut back, 3 bases at V and 7 bases at J, with 16 bases in the middle. As DNA, the CDR3 is TGTGCCAGTAGTATGAGGGGGAGTTTGGGGAATGAGCAGTTCTTC. This gives the protein CASSMRGSLGNEQFF. Full variable domain (rest looked up from reference TRBV19 and TRBJ2-1): DGGITQSPKYLFRKEGQNVTLSCEQNLNHDAMYWYRQDPGQGLRLIYYSQIVNDFQKGDIAEGYSVSREKKESFPLTVTSAQKNPTAFYLCASSMRGSLGNEQFFGPGTRLTVL.